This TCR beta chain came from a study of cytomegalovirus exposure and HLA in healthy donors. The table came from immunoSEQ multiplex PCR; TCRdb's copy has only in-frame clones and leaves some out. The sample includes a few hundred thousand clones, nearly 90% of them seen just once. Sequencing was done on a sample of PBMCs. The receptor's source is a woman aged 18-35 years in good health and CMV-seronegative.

CDR3 in DNA: TGTGCCAGCAGTTACACAGGGGGCGCGAACTATGGCTACACCTTC. Its protein is CASSYTGGANYGYTF. This chain links TRBV6-5 with TRBJ1-2, with 9 bases matching TRBD1. There are 15 residues in the CDR3. V was clipped by 2 bases and J by 2 bases; unmatched bases: 3. CDR1 MNHEY and CDR2 SVGAGI come from the germline V gene.